What follows are 7 T cell receptor beta chains derived from one specimen sequenced in a study of T cell responses to AZD1222 COVID-19 vaccine. The table came from immunoSEQ multiplex PCR; TCRdb's copy has only in-frame clones and leaves some out. Among 90,000 to 130,000 clones listed, less than 95% were seen once. This specimen was peripheral blood, taken on day 0 of AZD1222 vaccination. Receptor source: an adult in good health.

This rearrangement joins TRBV13 to TRBJ1-4, with 9 nucleotides matching TRBD1. The J segment lost 4 bases and the V segment lost 4 bases, leaving 10 bases of the junction unmatched. Germline V gene sequence: CDR1 PRHDT, CDR2 FYEKMQ (reference sequence). CDR3 size: 17 residues. The CDR3 DNA is TGTGCCAGCAGCTCCAGGCAGGGGACAGGGTATAATGAAAAACTGTTTTTT. Its translation: CASSSRQGTGYNEKLFF.

The CDR3 is CATSREIYEQYF. DNA of the CDR3: TGTGCCACCAGCCGTGAAATCTACGAGCAGTACTTC. The chain couples TRBV15 to TRBJ2-7; D not certain. The germline gives CDR1 LNHNV, CDR2 YYDKDF (reference sequence). The germline V and J ends were trimmed by 5 bases and 3 bases, with 8 bases remaining between them. The CDR3 totals 12 residues.

This chain uses TRBV27 with TRBJ1-1, with D possibly TRBD1 on 5 matching bases. Germline V gene data show CDR1 as MNHEY and CDR2 as SMNVEV (reference sequence). Trimming took 2 bases from V and 4 from J, leaving 11 bases between them. This CDR3 has 14 amino acids. CDR3 sequence (DNA): TGTGCCAGCAGTTTAGACAGAAGTGGCACTGAAGCTTTCTTT. It encodes CASSLDRSGTEAFF.

The rearrangement uses TRBV12-2 and TRBJ1-2; the D call of TRBD1 is as the table states it, not checked on the DNA. TRBV12-2 is a pseudogene. This CDR3 contains 14 residues. CDR3 nucleotides: TGTGCAAGTCGCTTAGCGGACAGGGGGTATGGCTACACCTTC. The encoded protein is CASRLADRGYGYTF.

The rearrangement uses TRBV9 and TRBJ1-1; the D is unclear. The CDR3 has 13 amino acids. Germline V gene data show CDR1 as SGDLS and CDR2 as YYNGEE. V gave up 9 bases and J gave up 7 bases, with 19 bases separating them. CDR3 region: CATSNNVAVEAFF. The DNA of the CDR3 is TGTGCCACTTCAAATAACGTGGCCGTTGAAGCTTTCTTT.

This rearrangement joins TRBV7-2 to TRBJ2-3; D remains unclear. The CDR3 has 17 amino acids. CDR1 is SGHTA and CDR2 is FQGNSA in the germline V gene. The V end was cut by 0 bases, the J end by 3 bases, with 16 bases between. The CDR3 nucleotides are TGTGCCAGCAGCTTAGCGCTCGTCCGTCGAACTACAGATACGCAGTATTTT. Translated, it gives CASSLALVRRTTDTQYF.

The chain has TRBV2 and TRBJ1-5, with TRBD1 matching 8 bases. Trimming took 8 bases from V and 2 from J; bases not matched to a gene: 2. Germline V gene sequence: CDR1 SNHLY, CDR2 FYNNEI. The CDR3 consists of 13 residues. The CDR3 bases are TGTGCCAGCGAGACAGGGGGCAATCAGCCCCAGCATTTT. Translating gives CASETGGNQPQHF.